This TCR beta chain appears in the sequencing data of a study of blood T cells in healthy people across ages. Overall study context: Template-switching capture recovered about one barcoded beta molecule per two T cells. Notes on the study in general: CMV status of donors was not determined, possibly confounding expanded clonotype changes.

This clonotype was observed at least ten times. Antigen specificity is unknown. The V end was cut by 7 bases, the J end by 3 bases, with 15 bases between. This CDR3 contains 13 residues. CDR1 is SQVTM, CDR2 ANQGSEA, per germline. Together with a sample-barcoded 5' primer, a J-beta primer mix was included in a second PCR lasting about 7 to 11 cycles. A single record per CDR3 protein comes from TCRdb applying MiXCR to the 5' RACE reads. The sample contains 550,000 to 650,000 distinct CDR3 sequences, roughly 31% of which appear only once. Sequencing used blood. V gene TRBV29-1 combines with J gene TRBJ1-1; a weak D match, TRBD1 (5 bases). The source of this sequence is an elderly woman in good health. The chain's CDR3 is CSARTRGDTEAFF. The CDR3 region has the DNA TGCAGCGCCCGGACGAGAGGGGACACTGAAGCTTTCTTT.